Here is one TCR beta chain with its context. The record originates from a study of shared clonotypes between healthy human individuals. Donors comprised healthy HIV-negative adults lacking recent acute infections or vaccinations. Caucasian adults residing in Nashville, Tennessee made up all the donors. Here immunoSEQ multiplex PCR was the method, and the copy in TCRdb shows in-frame clones only, minus some. Of 2 million to 2.5 million clones detected, 85% to 95% appear once; the ten largest clones hold about 0.36%. There are 18 residues in the CDR3. The germline CDR1 and CDR2 sequences are SGHRS and YFSETQ. After removal of 5 bases from V and 5 bases from J, the junction contained 12 bases not matched to a gene.

The chain joins TRBV5-1 to TRBJ2-3; 15 bases line up with TRBD2. The sequence was obtained from a man younger than 35 in good health. Some clones in this sample may be carry-over from other donors' samples. The sample comprised naive CD4+ T cells from PBMCs. Subset here: CD45RA+ positively selected. CDR3 in DNA: TGCGCCAGCAGGATGGGACTAGCGGGAGGACCCCTGGGAGATACGCAGTATTTT. Its protein product is CASRMGLAGGPLGDTQYF.